These 32 T cell receptor beta chains originate from one sample sequenced in a study of control samples from healthy donors and cancer patients (dated by TCRdb to 2020 to 2021). The receptor library was made with the immunoSEQ multiplex PCR assay. Not all clones reach the TCRdb copy of this immuneACCESS table, which keeps in-frame sequences only. Checked studies attribute under half of the gap to unresolved V genes and leave the rest unexplained. Present in this sample are under 85,000 clones, approximately 80% of which were seen just once. About 3% of the sample is held by the ten biggest clonotypes. Source material: PBMCs. The source of these receptors is a woman aged 50 to 60 with lung cancer.

The chain links TRBV5-8 to TRBJ1-4; maybe TRBD1 (5 bases). The V gene's germline CDR1 is SGHTS and CDR2 YDEGEE. V was cut by 6 bases and J by 7 bases, with 16 bases left in between. The CDR3 consists of 14 residues. CDR3 amino acids: CASIPRASFEKLFF. CDR3 DNA sequence: TGTGCCAGCATCCCCAGGGCCAGTTTTGAAAAACTGTTTTTT.

The chain uses TRBV7-9 and TRBJ2-7; D is uncertain. CDR1 SEHNR and CDR2 FQNEAQ come from the germline V gene (reference sequence). V lost 1 base and J 2 bases, leaving 6 bases between the germline ends. The CDR3 has 13 amino acids. The CDR3 nucleotides read TGTGCCAGCAGCTTAGACGGAACCTACGAGCAGTACTTC. Amino acid sequence: CASSLDGTYEQYF.

This clone was detected once. This chain joins TRBV6-6 and TRBJ1-5; D gene ambiguous. Trimming took off 5 bases at V and 11 bases at J, with 25 bases between the two ends. The CDR3 totals 16 residues. Germline V lookup: CDR1 MNHNY, CDR2 SVGAGI (reference sequence). CDR3 region: CASSPLILPAVQSQHF. The CDR3 DNA reads as TGTGCCAGCAGTCCATTGATACTTCCGGCGGTGCAGTCCCAGCATTTT.

V gene TRBV28 combines with J gene TRBJ2-5, with TRBD2 as a possible D gene (6 bases). Deletions cut 3 bases from V and 1 base from J, with 12 bases between. The germline V gene encodes CDR1 MDHEN and CDR2 SYDVKM. This CDR3 spans 15 amino acids. In nucleotides, the CDR3 is TGTGCCAGCAGTTTCGACGAAGCGGGCCAAGAGACCCAGTACTTC. Translated: CASSFDEAGQETQYF.

This chain uses TRBV24-1 with TRBJ1-1; D gene ambiguous. Trimming took 4 bases from V and 6 from J, leaving 17 bases between them. From germline, CDR1 is KGHDR and CDR2 SFDVKD. The CDR3 consists of 15 residues. The CDR3 sequence: CATSDPDRPGAEAFF. In DNA form, the CDR3 reads TGTGCCACCAGTGACCCGGACCGGCCTGGCGCTGAAGCTTTCTTT.

The chain is built from TRBV5-4 and TRBJ2-1, with 7 nucleotides matching TRBD1. Losses at the gene ends were 0 bases for V and 8 bases for J; bases not matched to a gene: 8. CDR1 SGHNT and CDR2 YYREEE come from the germline V gene (reference sequence). This CDR3 has 15 residues. CDR3 amino acids: CASSLGQGRYDEQFF. The CDR3 region has the DNA TGTGCCAGCAGCTTGGGACAGGGAAGGTACGATGAGCAGTTCTTC.

The chain joins TRBV7-8 to TRBJ1-2, with D perhaps matching TRBD1 (6 bases). Trimming stripped 1 base from V and 6 bases from J, with 9 bases between. Germline-derived CDR1 and CDR2 are SGHVS and FQNEAQ. The CDR3 loop spans 13 amino acids. CDR3 region: CASSLGGGNGYTF. The CDR3 nucleotides read TGTGCCAGCAGCTTAGGAGGGGGGAATGGCTACACCTTC.

Only a few counts were recorded for this clone. This chain links TRBV19 with TRBJ1-5, with a tentative D call TRBD1 (5 bases). Germline V gives CDR1 LNHDA, CDR2 SQIVND (reference sequence). CDR3 length equals 15 residues. Deletions cut 5 bases from V and 9 bases from J, with 20 bases between. CDR3 sequence (DNA): TGTGCCAGTAGTCCCGCGGACAAGGCCGTCCGGCCCCAGCATTTT. Encoded protein: CASSPADKAVRPQHF.

This chain connects TRBV7-8 to TRBJ2-6, with a tentative D call TRBD1 (6 bases). Between the trimmed V and J ends, which lost 4 bases and 0 bases, there was a span of 10 bases. There are 16 residues in the CDR3. Germline V gene data show CDR1 as SGHVS and CDR2 as FQNEAQ. CDR3 DNA sequence: TGTGCCAGCAGCTCATCAGGGGCCTCTGGGGCCAACGTCCTGACTTTC. Translated, it gives CASSSSGASGANVLTF.

DNA of the CDR3: TGCGCCAGCAGTGAGTCTGTCGGTAACACCGGGGAGCTGTTTTTT. Residues: CASSESVGNTGELFF. The V and J genes are TRBV10-2 and TRBJ2-2; no firm D call. With 0 bases removed from V and 2 bases from J, the gap between germline ends came to 7 bases. CDR1 is WSHSY, CDR2 SAAADI, per germline. The CDR3 totals 15 residues.

This clone has just a few counts. The rearrangement links TRBV10-3 to TRBJ2-1; D is perhaps TRBD1 (6 bases). CDR1 is ENHRY and CDR2 is SYGVKD in the germline V gene. CDR3 length equals 15 residues. Trimming removed 0 bases from V and 6 bases from J, with 12 bases in between. CDR3 in DNA: TGTGCCATCAGTGAGTCCGTTGAAGGGGGCAATGAGCAGTTCTTC. Translation gives CAISESVEGGNEQFF.

The gene calls are TRBV27 and TRBJ1-2; D call uncertain. The CDR3 extends over 15 amino acids. V gave up 5 bases and J gave up 5 bases, with 18 bases separating them. Germline assignment: CDR1 MNHEY and CDR2 SMNVEV (reference sequence). CDR3 in amino acids: CASSARPEGFYGYTF. The CDR3 coding sequence is TGTGCCAGCAGTGCTCGGCCGGAGGGATTTTATGGCTACACCTTC.

This chain uses TRBV18 with TRBJ1-2; tentative D call: TRBD1 (6 bases). Between the trimmed V and J ends, which lost 2 bases and 1 base, there was a span of 11 bases. This CDR3 contains 15 residues. The germline V gene encodes CDR1 KGHSH and CDR2 LQKENI. CDR3: CASSPGAGVNYGYTF. The CDR3, as DNA: TGTGCCAGCTCACCAGGGGCAGGGGTTAACTATGGCTACACCTTC.

This clone is labeled as medium-sized. The chain uses TRBV2 and TRBJ1-5; D is undetermined. V gave up 0 bases and J gave up 6 bases, with 9 bases separating them. Germline lookup yields CDR1 SNHLY and CDR2 FYNNEI. The CDR3 covers 14 residues. The CDR3 loop reads CASSEAMGSQPQHF. For the CDR3, the DNA is TGTGCCAGCAGTGAAGCTATGGGCTCTCAGCCCCAGCATTTT.

This rearrangement joins TRBV7-9 to TRBJ2-7, with D possibly called TRBD1 or TRBD2 (6 bases each). CDR1 and CDR2 from the germline V gene are SEHNR and FQNEAQ (reference sequence). This CDR3 region has 14 residues. Trimming removed 2 bases at V and 2 bases at J, with 10 bases between. Written as DNA, the CDR3 is TGTGCCAGCAGCTTAATGGGGGGCCCCTACGAGCAGTACTTC. Protein sequence: CASSLMGGPYEQYF. The full variable domain, with the rest looked up from reference TRBV7-9 and TRBJ2-7, is DTGVSQNPRHKITKRGQNVTFRCDPISEHNRLYWYRQTLGQGPEFLTYFQNEAQLEKSRLLSDRFSAERPKGSFSTLEIQRTEQGDSAMYLCASSLMGGPYEQYFGPGTRLTVT.

This chain links TRBV11-2 with TRBJ1-1; D uncertain. V lost 4 bases to trimming and J lost 0 bases, with 3 bases between them. Germline V CDR1 and CDR2: SGHAT, FQNNGV. CDR3 length equals 12 residues. CDR3 protein: CASSSMNTEAFF. DNA of the CDR3: TGTGCCAGCAGCTCCATGAACACTGAAGCTTTCTTT.

The chain couples TRBV7-9 to TRBJ1-1, with a weak D call TRBD1 (5 bases). CDR3 length: 13 residues. Per the germline V gene, CDR1 is SEHNR and CDR2 is FQNEAQ (reference sequence). V dropped 8 bases and J dropped 1 base, with 11 bases sitting between them. CDR3 residues: CASAGTGNTEAFF. Written as DNA, the CDR3 is TGTGCCAGCGCCGGGACGGGGAACACTGAAGCTTTCTTT.

The table lists this clone with a count of one. The rearrangement joins TRBV18 to TRBJ2-1; 11 bases match TRBD2. This CDR3 has 18 amino acids. The J segment lost 8 bases and the V segment lost 0 bases, leaving 12 bases of the junction unmatched. Per germline, CDR1 KGHSH and CDR2 LQKENI. CDR3 bases: TGTGCCAGCTCACCACCCACCTGGAGTAGCGGGGGGGCGGATGAGCAGTTCTTC. Translated: CASSPPTWSSGGADEQFF.

CDR3 sequence: CASSFSGIGTEAFF. CDR3 coding DNA: TGTGCCAGCAGTTTTTCAGGGATAGGGACTGAAGCTTTCTTT. V gene TRBV27 combines with J gene TRBJ1-1; possible D gene TRBD1, 5 bases. Germline lookup yields CDR1 MNHEY and CDR2 SMNVEV (reference sequence). There are 14 residues in the CDR3. The germline V and J ends were trimmed by 3 bases and 5 bases, with 13 bases remaining between them.

The V gene is TRBV7-6, the J gene TRBJ1-1; D might be TRBD1 (5 bases). Trimming pared 3 bases from V and 1 base from J, leaving 12 bases between. Germline-derived CDR1 and CDR2 are SGHVS and FNYEAQ. The CDR3 is 15 residues long. Written as DNA, the CDR3 is TGTGCCAGCAGCTTCCAGGGTGGGGGGAACACTGAAGCTTTCTTT. This codes for CASSFQGGGNTEAFF.

The gene calls are TRBV28 and TRBJ1-1; D is ambiguous. CDR1 and CDR2 from the germline V gene are MDHEN and SYDVKM. The CDR3 contains 14 residues. V lost 5 bases to trimming and J lost 8 bases, with 18 bases between them. The CDR3 DNA sequence: TGTGCCAGCAGTCCCCCCCGGACGGGTACAGAAGCTTTCTTT. This gives the protein CASSPPRTGTEAFF.

The genes are TRBV29-1 and TRBJ2-1; D unclear. The CDR3 length is 12 residues. CDR1 SQVTM and CDR2 ANQGSEA come from the germline V gene. The chain's CDR3 is CSCHREYNEQFF. CDR3 nucleotide sequence: TGCAGTTGCCACCGTGAATACAATGAGCAGTTCTTC.

This clone was counted a single time. The chain uses TRBV9 and TRBJ2-1, with no clear D. CDR1 is SGDLS, CDR2 YYNGEE, per germline. V lost 0 bases and J lost 5, with 9 bases in between. The CDR3 contains 14 residues. CDR3 sequence (DNA): TGTGCCAGCAGCGTAGTACCCGAGAACAATGAGCAGTTCTTC. This encodes CASSVVPENNEQFF.

The J gene is TRBJ1-5, the V gene TRBV7-9; D call uncertain. The V gene's germline CDR1 is SEHNR and CDR2 FQNEAQ (reference sequence). The CDR3 consists of 17 residues. V lost 1 base, J lost 4 bases, and 17 bases lay in between. In nucleotides, the CDR3 is TGTGCCAGCAGCTTAGGAACTGTGGTTTTCGCAAATCAGCCCCAGCATTTT. Its protein product is CASSLGTVVFANQPQHF.

This clone was observed a handful of times. The CDR3 loop is CASSLGAGGTYEQYF. The CDR3 nucleotides are TGTGCCAGCAGCTTAGGTGCAGGGGGCACCTACGAGCAGTACTTC. J is TRBJ2-7 and V is TRBV11-1, with 8 bases aligning to TRBD1. The J segment lost 2 bases and the V segment lost 1 base, leaving 4 bases of the junction unmatched. CDR1 and CDR2 from the germline V gene are SGHAT and FQDESV (reference sequence). This CDR3 is built from 15 residues.

The rearrangement links TRBV27 to TRBJ2-7; 10 bases are a match to TRBD1. The CDR3 runs to 15 residues. Germline CDR1 MNHEY, CDR2 SMNVEV (reference sequence). J was trimmed by 3 bases and V by 6 bases; bases with no gene match: 8. The CDR3 bases are TGTGCCAGCAGCAGTCGGGACAGGGGTCGCTACGAGCAGTACTTC. Translation gives CASSSRDRGRYEQYF.

This clone came up once. The chain joins TRBV19 to TRBJ1-2, with 9 positions matching TRBD1. The CDR3 length is 15 residues. Trimming cost V 7 bases and J 7 bases; bases outside gene matches: 13. The V gene's germline CDR1 is LNHDA and CDR2 SQIVND (reference sequence). The CDR3 DNA reads as TGTGCCAGTACCGAGAGGGACAGGGTAGTAAGTGGCTACACCTTC. Amino acids: CASTERDRVVSGYTF. Variable domain in full (rest from reference TRBV19 and TRBJ1-2): DGGITQSPKYLFRKEGQNVTLSCEQNLNHDAMYWYRQDPGQGLRLIYYSQIVNDFQKGDIAEGYSVSREKKESFPLTVTSAQKNPTAFYLCASTERDRVVSGYTFGSGTRLTVV.

This clone was detected once. This chain joins TRBV28 and TRBJ1-1, with D unclear. CDR3 length equals 13 residues. V lost 2 bases and J lost 0, with 4 bases in between. Germline values: CDR1 MDHEN, CDR2 SYDVKM. CDR3 in amino acids: CASSLMMNTEAFF. CDR3 bases: TGTGCCAGCAGTTTAATGATGAACACTGAAGCTTTCTTT.

The gene calls are TRBV7-3 and TRBJ2-7; the D gene is possibly TRBD2 (6 bases). Germline V gene sequence: CDR1 SGHTA, CDR2 FQGTGA. This CDR3 contains 13 residues. The ends were cut back, 4 bases at V and 4 bases at J, with 11 bases in the middle. CDR3 region: CASSSGRGYEQYF. The CDR3 DNA follows: TGTGCCAGCAGCTCAGGACGGGGGTACGAGCAGTACTTC.

Only one count was recorded for this clone. The chain combines TRBV2 with TRBJ1-5; 7 bases line up with TRBD1. CDR1 and CDR2 (germline): SNHLY, FYNNEI. The CDR3 extends over 14 amino acids. The V segment lost 7 bases and the J segment 5 bases; nucleotides outside the gene matches: 8. The CDR3 bases are TGTGCCAGCACGGCGACAGGGATGGATCAGCCCCAGCATTTT. It is translated as CASTATGMDQPQHF.

The rearrangement uses TRBV5-1 and TRBJ1-5; a possible D gene is TRBD1 (5 bases). Germline CDR1 and CDR2: SGHRS and YFSETQ. With 0 bases removed from V and 3 bases from J, the gap between germline ends came to 10 bases. The CDR3 runs 15 residues. CDR3 coding DNA: TGCGCCAGCAGCTTGGTGTCAGGGTCCAATCAGCCCCAGCATTTT. Translation: CASSLVSGSNQPQHF.

V gene TRBV4-2 combines with J gene TRBJ2-5; TRBD1 might be the D (5 bases). The CDR3 runs to 14 residues. V was trimmed by 8 bases and J by 0 bases, leaving 13 bases between them. CDR1 and CDR2 from the germline V gene are LGHNA and YNFKEQ. The CDR3 DNA reads as TGTGCCAGCTCCACCGTAGGGGACCAAGAGACCCAGTACTTC. Amino acid sequence: CASSTVGDQETQYF.